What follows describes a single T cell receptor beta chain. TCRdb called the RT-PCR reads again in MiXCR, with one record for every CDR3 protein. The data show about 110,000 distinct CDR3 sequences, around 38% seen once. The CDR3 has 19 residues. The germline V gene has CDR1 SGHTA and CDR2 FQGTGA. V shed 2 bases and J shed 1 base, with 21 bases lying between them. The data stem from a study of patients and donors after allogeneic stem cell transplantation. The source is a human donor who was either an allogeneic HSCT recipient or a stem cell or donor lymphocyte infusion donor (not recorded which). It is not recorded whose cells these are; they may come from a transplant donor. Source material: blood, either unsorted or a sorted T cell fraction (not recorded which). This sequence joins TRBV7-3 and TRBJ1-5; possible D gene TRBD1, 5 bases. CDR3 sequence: CASSLAPIAGRFSNQPQHF. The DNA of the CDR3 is TGTGCCAGCAGCTTAGCCCCCATCGCAGGGAGGTTCAGCAATCAGCCCCAGCATTTT. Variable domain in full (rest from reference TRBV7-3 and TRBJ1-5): GAGVSQTPSNKVTEKGKYVELRCDPISGHTALYWYRQSLGQGPEFLIYFQGTGAADDSGLPNDRFFAVRPEGSVSTLKIQRTERGDSAVYLCASSLAPIAGRFSNQPQHFGDGTRLSIL.